Listed below are T cell receptor beta chains from one sample, sequenced in a study of response to subunit inactivated influenza vaccine. One entry per CDR3 protein, called by TCRdb with MiXCR from the RT-PCR reads. The data contain roughly 630,000 distinct CDR3 sequences, around 13% of them singletons. Material: PBMCs from blood, obtained 14 to 15 days before vaccination. Receptor source: a man aged 45 to 65 who received an inactivated influenza vaccine. Each CDR3 is given with its conserved first and last residue. The order of the fields is CDR3 DNA, CDR3 protein, D gene, J gene, CDR3 length, V gene, clone size. A D gene is named only where the DNA matches it firmly. Rows may omit the clone size; those that give it use once, few, many or a size class.

TGTGCCAGCAGCTTAGGAGTCGAAGAGACCCAGTACTTC	CASSLGVEETQYF	-	TRBJ2-5	13	TRBV7-6	-
TGCAGCGTTGGTCGGACTAGACTCAGCTCCTACGAGCAGTACTTC	CSVGRTRLSSYEQYF	TRBD2	TRBJ2-7	15	TRBV29-1	-
TGTGCCAGCAAGTGGGGGACAGGGAGCTCCTACGAGCAGTACTTC	CASKWGTGSSYEQYF	TRBD1	TRBJ2-7	15	TRBV6-2/TRBV6-3	-
TGTGCCATCAGCGGCGGACAGGGGAGTTTCAATCAGCCCCAGCATTTT	CAISGGQGSFNQPQHF	TRBD1	TRBJ1-5	16	TRBV10-3	-
TGTGCCAGCAGCTTTAGGAGGGACAGGGGGTCCTACGAGCAGTACTTC	CASSFRRDRGSYEQYF	TRBD1	TRBJ2-7	16	TRBV7-8	-
TGTGCCAGCAGTCTTAAGGGGGGAGGAATATCTTTCTTT	CASSLKGGGISFF	-	TRBJ1-1	13	TRBV12-3/TRBV12-4	many
TGTGCCAGCAGCTTAAATCTGGGGGCGAGGAGGGGGGAGCTGTTTTTT	CASSLNLGARRGELFF	-	TRBJ2-2	16	TRBV7-2	-
TGTGCCAGCAGCCCCCGGGACGGTCGCTACGAGCAGTACTTC	CASSPRDGRYEQYF	-	TRBJ2-7	14	TRBV11-2	few
TGTGCCTGGAGTTACAAGGGTAGCAATCAGCCCCAGCATTTT	CAWSYKGSNQPQHF	-	TRBJ1-5	14	TRBV30	few
TGCAGTGCTAGAGATAGTCGGGACAGGCCCAGCAATCAGCCCCAGCATTTT	CSARDSRDRPSNQPQHF	TRBD1	TRBJ1-5	17	TRBV20-1	-
TGCAGTGCTAGGGGGGGTTCGAGGGAGCAGTACTTC	CSARGGSREQYF	-	TRBJ2-7	12	TRBV20-1	-
TGTGCCAGCAGTTACACCGGGAGGGTCGACGAGCAGTACTTC	CASSYTGRVDEQYF	TRBD2	TRBJ2-7	14	TRBV6-2/TRBV6-3	few
TGCAGCGTTGGAGGGGGAGTGGATACGCAGTATTTT	CSVGGGVDTQYF	-	TRBJ2-3	12	TRBV29-1	many
TGTGCCAGCAGTTACTCCTTTGTGGGGGGCACTGAAGCTTTCTTT	CASSYSFVGGTEAFF	-	TRBJ1-1	15	TRBV6-2/TRBV6-3	few
TGTGCCAGCAGCGTAGTAGGGTCCGGGGAGCTGTTTTTT	CASSVVGSGELFF	-	TRBJ2-2	13	TRBV9	few
TGTGCCAGCAATCAGGGGAACAATCAGCCCCAGCATTTT	CASNQGNNQPQHF	-	TRBJ1-5	13	TRBV28	-
TGTGCCAGTCGAGGGAAAGCGCGTGGCTACACCTTC	CASRGKARGYTF	-	TRBJ1-2	12	TRBV12-3/TRBV12-4	few
TGCGCCAGCAGCTCCCCGAGGGGGGACAATACCTACGAGCAGTACTTC	CASSSPRGDNTYEQYF	-	TRBJ2-7	16	TRBV5-1	-
TGTGCCAGCGGTAAACAGGGACTCCGGGATGAAGCTTTCTTT	CASGKQGLRDEAFF	-	TRBJ1-1	14	TRBV5-6	few
TGTGCCAGCAGTTCCGGGGTGGGACAGGGGCTTGACAATGAGCAGTTCTTC	CASSSGVGQGLDNEQFF	TRBD1	TRBJ2-1	17	TRBV12-3/TRBV12-4	few
TGTGCCAGCAGCCGAAGGGACAGGGCCTACACCGGGGAGCTGTTTTTT	CASSRRDRAYTGELFF	TRBD1	TRBJ2-2	16	TRBV6-1	-
TGTGCCAGCAGTCCGAACCCCGGGACAGGGTCTGGCTACACCTTC	CASSPNPGTGSGYTF	TRBD1	TRBJ1-2	15	TRBV27	many
TGTGCCAGCAGCTCCCCGGGACAGGGTGGAAAAGAGCAGTACTTC	CASSSPGQGGKEQYF	TRBD1	TRBJ2-7	15	TRBV7-2	many
TGCGCCAGCAGCGATGGGACTAGCGGGGGGGCCTCCCAGTTCTTC	CASSDGTSGGASQFF	TRBD2	TRBJ2-1	15	TRBV5-1	-
TGTGCCATCAGTGAGGGAAGAGAGGGCAATCAGCCCCAGCATTTT	CAISEGREGNQPQHF	-	TRBJ1-5	15	TRBV10-3	few
TGTGCCAGCAGCGCCCAGCCGGGACTAGCTGGAGAGACCCAGTACTTC	CASSAQPGLAGETQYF	TRBD2	TRBJ2-5	16	TRBV9	-
TGTGCCAGCAGCCGAAGGGGGAGTGAGCAGTTCTTC	CASSRRGSEQFF	-	TRBJ2-1	12	TRBV6-5	-
TGTGCCAGCAGCCGGGACAGGGGGCGGGTGGGCACTGAAGCTTTCTTT	CASSRDRGRVGTEAFF	TRBD1	TRBJ1-1	16	TRBV14	few
TGTGCCAGCAGCTGGGGACAGGGGAAAAATCAGCCCCAGCATTTT	CASSWGQGKNQPQHF	TRBD1	TRBJ1-5	15	TRBV11-2	-
TGTGCCAGCAGCCAGACAGGCTACAGCTCCTACAATGAGCAGTTCTTC	CASSQTGYSSYNEQFF	-	TRBJ2-1	16	TRBV14	few
TGTGCCACCAGCGAAGAGCCAGCGGGAGGCCCCAACAATGAGCAGTTCTTC	CATSEEPAGGPNNEQFF	TRBD2	TRBJ2-1	17	TRBV15	few
TGCGCCAGCAGCCAAGAGTGGCGGCCAATGAACACTGAAGCTTTCTTT	CASSQEWRPMNTEAFF	-	TRBJ1-1	16	TRBV4-3	many
TGCGCCAGCAGCGTGACAGGGGGCGGATACACTGAAGCTTTCTTT	CASSVTGGGYTEAFF	TRBD1	TRBJ1-1	15	TRBV5-1	few
TGTGCCAGCAGTCTGACCCAGGGGGTCGGGACAGATACGCAGTATTTT	CASSLTQGVGTDTQYF	TRBD1	TRBJ2-3	16	TRBV28	-
TGTGCCAGCAGTTTAGTATTAGGAGAGAGCTCCTACAATGAGCAGTTCTTC	CASSLVLGESSYNEQFF	-	TRBJ2-1	17	TRBV28	-
TGCAGTGTTAGTAAGGGCAATGAGCAGTTCTTC	CSVSKGNEQFF	-	TRBJ2-1	11	TRBV20-1	-
TGTGCCAGCAGCTCCACGGGGGCCCCGCAAGAGACCCAGTACTTC	CASSSTGAPQETQYF	-	TRBJ2-5	15	TRBV5-5	many
TGTGCCTGGAGGTATAGGGGAGTTAGGAACACTGAAGCTTTCTTT	CAWRYRGVRNTEAFF	-	TRBJ1-1	15	TRBV30	-
TGTGCCAGCAGTTTATCCCTGGGAGGGGGCGAGACCCAGTACTTC	CASSLSLGGGETQYF	-	TRBJ2-5	15	TRBV28	-
TGCAGCGTGGACACCGGGACTAGCGGGGACGAGCAGTACTTC	CSVDTGTSGDEQYF	TRBD2	TRBJ2-7	14	TRBV29-1	many
TGTGCCAGCAGCGCAAGCGGGGGGCCAGATACGCAGTATTTT	CASSASGGPDTQYF	TRBD2	TRBJ2-3	14	TRBV7-6	few
TGCGCCAGCCGAAACTCCCAGCGGCAAGAGACCCAGTACTTC	CASRNSQRQETQYF	-	TRBJ2-5	14	TRBV5-1	-
TGTGCCAGCAACCCAGCGGGTAATCAGCCCCAGCATTTT	CASNPAGNQPQHF	-	TRBJ1-5	13	TRBV12-3/TRBV12-4	-
TGTGCCAGCAGTTCCCTGGGGGTAAGCGAGCAGTACTTC	CASSSLGVSEQYF	-	TRBJ2-7	13	TRBV12-3/TRBV12-4	few
TGTGCCAGCAGCCCCCGACTTGATTCCTACGAGCAGTACTTC	CASSPRLDSYEQYF	-	TRBJ2-7	14	TRBV7-8	few